This record covers a single T cell receptor beta chain. There is no known antigen for this receptor. No quality values exist for individual bases; no much larger clone is one base distant. The immunoSEQ Assay, a bias-controlled multiplex PCR, was used to amplify TCRbeta CDR3 regions from genomic DNA. As for the original processing: Nucleated cell counts per sample were estimated from amplification of reference gene primers within the assay. Sequence reads were collapsed and filtered to measure the absolute abundance of every unique TCRbeta CDR3 rearrangement. For each sample, productive Simpson clonality was calculated by taking the square root of Simpson's diversity index across productive rearrangements. What TCRdb holds here is the immuneACCESS table cut down to in-frame rearrangements. Part of the clones is not present; checked against another copy, under half of the missing clones reflect an unresolved V gene, and the others are unexplained. That table is the source of V, J and clone size, and D and trimming were worked out from the DNA. For this sample there are approximately 250,000 clones; 70% to 90% appear just once. The top ten constitute about 6.3% of the sample.

This entry comes from a study of blood T cell repertoires in COVID-19 (dated by TCRdb to 2019 to 2021). With regard to the full study: Samples from collaborators originated in the United States, Italy and Spain and spanned both the acute and convalescent phases of COVID-19. A de-identified subject ID, COVID-19 status, age in years and sex were almost always included in the sample metadata. Samples were obtained from the ongoing ImmuneRACE study (first 160 participants) and from 1,254 subjects provided by 6 global collaborators. HLA class I and class II types, where available, came from metadata supplied by the sample provider rather than from assay-based typing. The prospective study material was composed of cDNA or gDNA derived from T cells, B-cell-depleted T cells, or PBMCs. Deeply sampled blood TCRbeta repertoires from subjects exposed to, actively infected with, or recovered from COVID-19 were included in the dataset. The repertoires were released in a freely available public database meant as a resource for research on the immune response to SARS-CoV-2.

Each collaborating institution followed its own protocols to collect whole blood in K2EDTA tubes. For TCRbeta analysis, collaborators shipped samples in one of three forms: frozen whole blood, isolated PBMCs, or DNA extracted from either of those sample types. CDR1 KGHSH and CDR2 LQKENI were looked up in the germline V gene. The CDR3 covers 14 residues, taking in both the cysteine and the phenylalanine. CDR3 DNA only is kept here, 42 bases in frame from base 1. From V the trimming removes 3 bases and from J it removes 5 bases, while the gene matches leave 6 bases of the junction unaccounted for. The research as a whole found: Clinical and demographic metadata were provided uncurated, with the amount varying by source and participant.

The sample taken for sequencing was peripheral blood. This receptor was taken from a woman in her fifties or sixties with active or convalescent COVID-19. The sequence joins TRBV18 to TRBJ1-2; 7 nucleotides in the junction match TRBD1. In nucleotides, the sequence is TGTGCCAGCTCACCCGGGACAGTGGGTTATGGCTACACCTTC. Its amino acids are CASSPGTVGYGYTF.